Listed here are 17 T cell receptor beta chains from one sample, sequenced in a study of cytomegalovirus exposure and HLA in healthy donors. PCR was performed using 60 Vbeta and 13 Jbeta primers. Generated by immunoSEQ multiplex PCR, the TCRdb table keeps only in-frame clones and is missing some. The sample shows 130,000 to 150,000 clones, 60% to 85% of them seen only once. Sequenced: PBMCs. These receptors were collected from a man younger than 35 in good health and CMV-seronegative.

The chain joins TRBV28 to TRBJ2-7; 14 nucleotides match TRBD2. The germline gives CDR1 MDHEN, CDR2 SYDVKM. This CDR3 contains 17 residues. Trimming took 4 bases from V and 0 from J; bases not matched to a gene: 5. This chain's CDR3 is CASSSLTSGRVSYEQYF. CDR3 nucleotide sequence: TGTGCCAGCAGTTCACTGACTAGCGGGAGGGTCTCCTACGAGCAGTACTTC. The full variable domain, rest sourced from reference TRBV28 and TRBJ2-7, is DVKVTQSSRYLVKRTGEKVFLECVQDMDHENMFWYRQDPGLGLRLIYFSYDVKMKEKGDIPEGYSVSREKKERFSLILESASTNQTSMYLCASSSLTSGRVSYEQYFGPGTRLTVT.

This clone has only a few counts. In the same sample, other DNA sequences code for this CDR3. The chain combines TRBV27 with TRBJ2-3, with D perhaps TRBD2 (5 bases). CDR3 length: 13 residues. Germline CDR1 is MNHEY and CDR2 is SMNVEV (reference sequence). V was clipped by 2 bases and J by 5 bases, with 8 bases between them. Here the CDR3 reads CASSLIREDTQYF. Written as DNA, the CDR3 is TGTGCCAGCAGTTTAATTCGGGAAGATACGCAGTATTTT.

This chain uses TRBV28 with TRBJ1-2; maybe TRBD1 (6 bases). V gave up 8 bases and J gave up 7 bases, with 14 bases separating them. Per germline, CDR1 MDHEN and CDR2 SYDVKM. This CDR3 is built from 12 residues. The CDR3 reads CASAGALGGYTF. The CDR3 DNA reads TGTGCCAGCGCGGGGGCTTTGGGTGGCTACACCTTC.

This clone was recorded a few times. The chain carries TRBV5-4 and TRBJ2-1; 8 bases line up with TRBD1. The V gene end was trimmed by 7 bases and the J gene end by 7 bases; junction bases not matched to a gene: 10. Germline lookup yields CDR1 SGHNT and CDR2 YYREEE (reference sequence). This CDR3 comprises 14 residues. This CDR3 is CASSAKDRVNEQFF. CDR3 nucleotides: TGTGCCAGCTCCGCCAAGGACAGGGTTAATGAGCAGTTCTTC.

The rearrangement joins TRBV27 to TRBJ1-6; D not resolved. Trimming cost V 5 bases and J 10 bases, with 18 bases left between them. Germline assignment: CDR1 MNHEY and CDR2 SMNVEV (reference sequence). CDR3 length: 15 residues. CDR3 DNA sequence: TGTGCCAGCAGTCCGCCCGGGTCTCCGGGGTCACCCCTCCACTTT. Protein sequence: CASSPPGSPGSPLHF.

The CDR3 DNA sequence: TGTGCCTGGGCCTGGGGGGGGAACACTGAAGCTTTCTTT. Protein sequence: CAWAWGGNTEAFF. This chain links TRBV30 with TRBJ1-1, with a possible D match to TRBD1 (5 bases). Germline V gives CDR1 GTSNPN, CDR2 SVGIG (reference sequence). CDR3 size: 13 residues. The V gene lost 5 bases and the J gene lost 1 base, with 11 bases spanning the gap.

The chain is built from TRBV9 and TRBJ2-5; TRBD1 might be the D (5 bases). Germline V CDR1 and CDR2: SGDLS, YYNGEE. There are 15 residues in the CDR3. With 2 bases removed from V and 5 bases from J, the gap between germline ends came to 16 bases. CDR3 sequence (DNA): TGTGCCAGCAGCGTCGACAGCCGGCGTTCGGAGACCCAGTACTTC. It encodes CASSVDSRRSETQYF.

The genes are TRBV25-1 and TRBJ2-7; a weak D match, TRBD2 (8 bases). Germline V gives CDR1 MGHDK, CDR2 SYGVNS. This CDR3 comprises 17 residues. The ends were cut back, 3 bases at V and 2 bases at J, with 20 bases in the middle. The CDR3, as DNA: TGTGCCAGCAGTGATAAGGGGGCGGGAGGTATCCCCTACGAGCAGTACTTC. It codes for CASSDKGAGGIPYEQYF.

This rearrangement joins TRBV11-3 to TRBJ1-1; a weak D match, TRBD1 (6 bases). Germline V lookup: CDR1 SGHNT, CDR2 YENEEA. The CDR3 runs 13 residues. V lost 1 base and J lost 6, with 9 bases in between. The CDR3 DNA reads as TGTGCCAGCAGCTTAGGCGGGGGCTCTGAAGCTTTCTTT. Its translation: CASSLGGGSEAFF.

This clone appeared a single time. V gene TRBV5-4 combines with J gene TRBJ2-5; no clear D gene. Germline CDR1 SGHNT, CDR2 YYREEE (reference sequence). Trimming pared 5 bases from V and 5 bases from J, leaving 16 bases between. The CDR3 runs to 14 residues. For the CDR3, the DNA is TGTGCCAGCAGAGCTTGGGTAGACGGGGAGACCCAGTACTTC. Protein product: CASRAWVDGETQYF.

This rearrangement joins TRBV6-1 to TRBJ1-1; 11 nucleotides line up with TRBD1. V shed 7 bases, J shed 5 bases, and the junction held 6 bases outside the gene matches. CDR1 is MNHNS and CDR2 is SASEGT in the germline V gene. The CDR3 sequence is 14 residues long. CDR3 amino acids: CASKPDRGHTEAFF. CDR3 in DNA: TGTGCCAGCAAACCGGACAGGGGGCATACTGAAGCTTTCTTT.

The chain is built from TRBV7-8 and TRBJ1-4; 7 positions agree with TRBD1. Germline assignment: CDR1 SGHVS and CDR2 FQNEAQ. V trimming: 2 bases; J trimming: 3 bases; junction bases outside the gene matches: 3. This CDR3 spans 15 amino acids. CDR3 protein: CASSLSGGANEKLFF. The CDR3 nucleotides read TGTGCCAGCAGCTTATCAGGGGGAGCTAATGAAAAACTGTTTTTT.

V usage is TRBV11-2 and J usage is TRBJ2-5, with 7 bases aligning to TRBD1. J was trimmed by 2 bases and V by 8 bases; bases with no gene match: 2. Germline assignment: CDR1 SGHAT and CDR2 FQNNGV. The CDR3 extends over 12 amino acids. Here the CDR3 DNA reads TGTGCCAGCGGGGACAGACAAGAGACCCAGTACTTC. This sequence encodes CASGDRQETQYF.

This sequence joins TRBV11-2 and TRBJ2-7; 9 positions agree with TRBD1. CDR3 size: 14 residues. V shed 1 base and J 4 bases; nucleotides not matched to a gene: 2. In germline, CDR1 is SGHAT, CDR2 FQNNGV. CDR3 in DNA: TGTGCCAGCAGCTTAGTAGACAGGGGGTACGAGCAGTACTTC. Protein: CASSLVDRGYEQYF.

The chain uses TRBV5-5 and TRBJ2-1; TRBD2 matches 8 bases. V lost 3 bases, J lost 7 bases, and 6 bases stayed unmatched. Germline V CDR1 and CDR2: SGHKS, YYEKEE (reference sequence). The CDR3 runs 14 residues. Here the CDR3 DNA reads TGTGCCAGCAGCTCCGAGGGGACTAGGAATGAGCAGTTCTTC. Translating it yields CASSSEGTRNEQFF. The entire variable domain, with the rest obtained from reference TRBV5-5 and TRBJ2-1, is as follows: DAGVTQSPTHLIKTRGQQVTLRCSPISGHKSVSWYQQVLGQGPQFIFQYYEKEERGRGNFPDRFSARQFPNYSSELNVNALLLGDSALYLCASSSEGTRNEQFFGPGTRLTVL.

J is TRBJ1-2 and V is TRBV6-1, with D possibly being TRBD1 (6 bases). V lost 3 bases to trimming and J lost 8 bases, with 10 bases between them. CDR1 and CDR2 from the germline V gene are MNHNS and SASEGT. The CDR3 is 12 residues long. Written as DNA, the CDR3 is TGTGCCAGCAGTGATCCACAGGGAGGCTACACCTTC. It is translated as CASSDPQGGYTF.

The gene calls are TRBV11-2 and TRBJ2-1, with 8 bases identical to TRBD2. J lost 5 bases, V lost 3 bases, and 12 bases had no gene match. CDR1 is SGHAT, CDR2 FQNNGV, per germline. The CDR3 contains 17 residues. CDR3 amino acids: CASSLGLAGLGDNEQFF. In nucleotides, the CDR3 is TGTGCCAGCAGCTTGGGGCTAGCGGGCCTGGGTGACAATGAGCAGTTCTTC. Using reference TRBV11-2 and TRBJ2-1 for the parts outside the CDR3, the full variable domain is EAGVAQSPRYKIIEKRQSVAFWCNPISGHATLYWYQQILGQGPKLLIQFQNNGVVDDSQLPKDRFSAERLKGVDSTLKIQPAKLEDSAVYLCASSLGLAGLGDNEQFFGPGTRLTVL.